A single sample gave rise to the 27 T cell receptor beta chains below, sequenced in a study of PD-1 blockade in classical Hodgkin lymphoma. All patients experienced relapse after autologous stem cell transplantation, and brentuximab vedotin exposure was variable. Assay: immunoSEQ multiplex PCR; the TCRdb copy retains only in-frame clones and omits some. Of more than 85,000 clones in the sample, about 93% are singletons; the top ten hold under 3%. Sequences were derived from peripheral blood mononuclear cells (PBMCs), sampled before the second cycle of nivolumab. The source is a human donor with classical Hodgkin lymphoma.

The chain is built from TRBV7-8 and TRBJ2-3; D gene uncertain. V lost 2 bases and J 6 bases, leaving 18 bases between the germline ends. Germline values: CDR1 SGHVS, CDR2 FQNEAQ. The length of the CDR3 is 16 residues. The chain's CDR3 is CASSLSAVSVGDTQYF. Here the CDR3 DNA reads TGTGCCAGCAGCTTATCGGCGGTGTCGGTCGGGGATACGCAGTATTTT.

The chain carries TRBV5-4 and TRBJ2-3; no clear D gene. V lost 0 bases to trimming and J lost 2 bases, with 10 bases between them. This CDR3 has 15 residues. Germline assignment: CDR1 SGHNT and CDR2 YYREEE (reference sequence). The CDR3 DNA reads TGTGCCAGCAGCTTGGAGGCCGGTTACACAGATACGCAGTATTTT. It codes for CASSLEAGYTDTQYF.

This clone was detected only a few times. The V call is TRBV20-1, the J call TRBJ1-2; D is possibly TRBD1 (6 bases). CDR3 size: 11 residues. The germline gives CDR1 DFQATT, CDR2 SNEGSKA (reference sequence). Trimming took off 7 bases at V and 4 bases at J, with 10 bases between the two ends. The CDR3 loop is CSDGGPYGYTF. CDR3 DNA: TGCAGTGACGGGGGCCCCTATGGCTACACCTTC.

The chain links TRBV28 to TRBJ2-5, with 8 bases aligning to TRBD2. Looked up from germline, CDR1 is MDHEN and CDR2 is SYDVKM. V gave up 6 bases and J gave up 0 bases; unmatched junction bases: 6. This CDR3 region has 15 residues. CDR3 loop: CASSPAGGYQETQYF. The CDR3 DNA sequence: TGTGCCAGCAGCCCGGCGGGGGGCTACCAAGAGACCCAGTACTTC. The entire variable domain, with the rest obtained from reference TRBV28 and TRBJ2-5, is as follows: DVKVTQSSRYLVKRTGEKVFLECVQDMDHENMFWYRQDPGLGLRLIYFSYDVKMKEKGDIPEGYSVSREKKERFSLILESASTNQTSMYLCASSPAGGYQETQYFGPGTRLLVL.

The chain recombines TRBV4-1 with TRBJ1-1; D gene unclear. The length of the CDR3 is 14 residues. Germline CDR1 and CDR2: MGHRA and YSYEKL. Trimming cost V 0 bases and J 11 bases, with 16 bases left between them. Here the CDR3 DNA reads TGCGCCAGCAGCCAAGATACTAGCTTCGGGGATGCTTTCTTT. The encoded protein is CASSQDTSFGDAFF.

CDR3 nucleotides: TGTGCCAGTAGTACCAGGGCCCTGGACGAGCAGTACTTC. Translating it yields CASSTRALDEQYF. V and J are TRBV19 and TRBJ2-7; a possible D gene is TRBD1 (5 bases). The CDR3 has 13 amino acids. Germline values: CDR1 LNHDA, CDR2 SQIVND (reference sequence). The V end was cut by 4 bases, the J end by 5 bases, with 12 bases between. The entire variable domain, with the rest obtained from reference TRBV19 and TRBJ2-7, is as follows: DGGITQSPKYLFRKEGQNVTLSCEQNLNHDAMYWYRQDPGQGLRLIYYSQIVNDFQKGDIAEGYSVSREKKESFPLTVTSAQKNPTAFYLCASSTRALDEQYFGPGTRLTVT.

V is TRBV6-1 and J is TRBJ2-7; D is unresolved. This CDR3 is 14 amino acids long. Trimming took 3 bases from V and 0 from J, leaving 9 bases between them. Per germline, CDR1 MNHNS and CDR2 SASEGT. This chain's CDR3 is CASSDWASSYEQYF. Written as DNA, the CDR3 is TGTGCCAGCAGTGATTGGGCCAGCTCCTACGAGCAGTACTTC.

This chain connects TRBV27 to TRBJ2-7, with a weak D call TRBD2 (5 bases). Germline CDR1 and CDR2: MNHEY and SMNVEV (reference sequence). This CDR3 comprises 14 residues. V lost 4 bases, J lost 4 bases, and 14 bases lay in between. This chain's CDR3 is CASSSPREPYEQYF. CDR3 bases: TGTGCCAGCAGTTCCCCTAGGGAGCCATACGAGCAGTACTTC.

This chain uses TRBV5-1 with TRBJ2-7, with D perhaps given as TRBD1 or TRBD2 (5 bases each). The CDR3 loop spans 15 amino acids. V shed 5 bases and J shed 0 bases, with 15 bases lying between them. The germline V gene encodes CDR1 SGHRS and CDR2 YFSETQ. CDR3 region: CASRRDQPSSYEQYF. The CDR3 DNA reads TGCGCCAGCAGACGGGACCAGCCCAGCTCCTACGAGCAGTACTTC.

This chain links TRBV6-5 with TRBJ2-7; 11 bases are shared with TRBD2. The germline gives CDR1 MNHEY, CDR2 SVGAGI. The CDR3 covers 14 residues. Trimming cost V 6 bases and J 3 bases; bases outside gene matches: 4. In DNA, the CDR3 is TGTGCCAGCAGACCGGGACTAGCGGACTACGAGCAGTACTTC. This codes for CASRPGLADYEQYF.

The V and J genes are TRBV7-3 and TRBJ1-1; no definite D call. Trimming cost V 1 base and J 0 bases, with 18 bases left between them. Germline V gives CDR1 SGHTA, CDR2 FQGTGA. This CDR3 contains 18 residues. The CDR3: CASSLIPGSSLMNTEAFF. Here the CDR3 DNA reads TGTGCCAGCAGCTTAATACCGGGGTCCTCTCTGATGAACACTGAAGCTTTCTTT.

The chain couples TRBV15 to TRBJ2-3, with TRBD2 identical over 10 bases. Trimming at V came to 7 bases and at J to 4 bases, leaving 17 bases not matched to a gene. CDR1 and CDR2 (germline): LNHNV, YYDKDF (reference sequence). This CDR3 has 18 residues. DNA for the CDR3: TGTGCCACCACAAACGCCCCACCTAGCGGGAGCGGGGCAGATACGCAGTATTTT. It yields the protein CATTNAPPSGSGADTQYF.

The chain couples TRBV21-1 to TRBJ1-1; the table gives TRBD1 as D, unverified against the DNA. TRBV21-1 is designated a pseudogene. The CDR3 is 15 residues long. CDR3 loop: CASSRPGQGNSEAFF. The DNA for the CDR3 is TGTGCCAGCAGCAGACCTGGACAGGGGAACTCTGAAGCTTTCTTT.

CDR3 in amino acids: CASSPLATLDPIYTF. In nucleotides, the CDR3 is TGTGCCAGCAGCCCTCTCGCTACTCTTGATCCAATCTACACCTTC. The chain joins TRBV4-2 to TRBJ1-2; D gene unclear. V gave up 4 bases and J gave up 10 bases, with 22 bases separating them. This CDR3 has 15 residues. Looked up from germline, CDR1 is LGHNA and CDR2 is YNFKEQ.

The V and J genes are TRBV27 and TRBJ1-5; TRBD1 matches 7 bases. The CDR3 length is 14 residues. Germline V lookup: CDR1 MNHEY, CDR2 SMNVEV (reference sequence). J gave up 7 bases and V 3 bases, and 6 bases lay outside the gene matches. CDR3: CASSFQGGRQPQHF. The CDR3 DNA sequence: TGTGCCAGCAGTTTTCAAGGGGGCCGGCAGCCCCAGCATTTT.

DNA for the CDR3: TGTGCCAGCACCCCGGAAGCAAATCAGCCCCAGCATTTT. This gives the protein CASTPEANQPQHF. The chain couples TRBV28 to TRBJ1-5; D ambiguous. From germline, CDR1 is MDHEN and CDR2 SYDVKM. Trimming removed 7 bases from V and 4 bases from J, with 11 bases in between. There are 13 residues in the CDR3. The full variable domain, completed using reference TRBV28 and TRBJ1-5, is DVKVTQSSRYLVKRTGEKVFLECVQDMDHENMFWYRQDPGLGLRLIYFSYDVKMKEKGDIPEGYSVSREKKERFSLILESASTNQTSMYLCASTPEANQPQHFGDGTRLSIL.

The chain combines TRBV19 with TRBJ1-1; D uncertain. Germline V gene lookup returns CDR1 LNHDA and CDR2 SQIVND (reference sequence). V was pared by 6 bases and J by 1 base, with 9 bases between. This CDR3 has 13 amino acids. In DNA form, the CDR3 reads TGTGCCAGTAGCACCGTAAAGAACACTGAAGCTTTCTTT. This gives the protein CASSTVKNTEAFF.

This clone was picked up one time. V usage is TRBV5-1 and J usage is TRBJ2-6; weak D call: TRBD1 (6 bases). Germline CDR1 is SGHRS and CDR2 is YFSETQ. V lost 4 bases and J lost 0, with 17 bases in between. There are 18 residues in the CDR3. CDR3 amino acids: CASSPYRAGLSGANVLTF. In DNA, the CDR3 is TGCGCCAGCAGCCCATACAGGGCGGGTCTCTCTGGGGCCAACGTCCTGACTTTC.

This clone was counted once. In nucleotides, the CDR3 is TGTGCCAGCAAAGGTGACAGCCGCTTGAACACTGAAGCTTTCTTT. This encodes CASKGDSRLNTEAFF. The chain uses TRBV2 and TRBJ1-1; D perhaps matches TRBD1 (5 bases). The germline CDR1 and CDR2 sequences are SNHLY and FYNNEI. V was pared by 7 bases and J by 0 bases, with 15 bases between. This CDR3 comprises 15 residues.

The gene calls are TRBV6-6 and TRBJ1-3; D call uncertain. Trimming removed 2 bases from V and 1 base from J, with 9 bases in between. This CDR3 has 15 amino acids. Germline V gene lookup returns CDR1 MNHNY and CDR2 SVGAGI (reference sequence). CDR3 residues: CASSYPPGSGNTIYF. In DNA form, the CDR3 reads TGTGCCAGCAGTTACCCGCCGGGGTCTGGAAACACCATATATTTT.

The gene calls are TRBV5-1 and TRBJ2-3; D perhaps matches TRBD1 (5 bases). Germline CDR1 reads SGHRS; CDR2 reads YFSETQ. The ends were cut back, 5 bases at V and 4 bases at J, with 14 bases in the middle. The CDR3 extends over 14 amino acids. The CDR3 loop is CASSLGDVADTQYF. The DNA of the CDR3 is TGCGCCAGCAGTTTAGGGGATGTGGCAGATACGCAGTATTTT.

J is TRBJ2-3 and V is TRBV10-1; TRBD1 aligns across 9 bases. CDR1 is WNHNN, CDR2 SYGVQD, per germline (reference sequence). With 5 bases clipped from V and 0 bases from J, the junction kept 12 bases outside the gene matches. This CDR3 spans 18 amino acids. Here the CDR3 DNA reads TGCGCCAGCAGTAACCCAAGGACAGGGGCTCGGAGCACAGATACGCAGTATTTT. Encoded protein: CASSNPRTGARSTDTQYF.

The chain carries TRBV28 and TRBJ2-1; 8 bases fit TRBD2. In germline, CDR1 is MDHEN, CDR2 SYDVKM. The CDR3 length is 16 residues. The trim removed 5 bases at V and 7 bases at J, leaving 13 bases unmatched. The CDR3 loop reads CASSPFFGRANNEQFF. CDR3 bases: TGTGCCAGCAGTCCTTTTTTCGGGAGGGCCAATAATGAGCAGTTCTTC.

This clone has only a few counts. CDR3 sequence reads: CASGLVRGAGTEAFF. The CDR3 bases are TGTGCTAGTGGTTTGGTACGGGGCGCGGGGACTGAAGCTTTCTTT. V gene TRBV12-5 combines with J gene TRBJ1-1; possibly TRBD1 for D (5 bases). This CDR3 has 15 amino acids. CDR1 is LGHNT, CDR2 FRNRAP, per germline. Trimming removed 0 bases from V and 5 bases from J, with 13 bases in between.

The V call is TRBV28, the J call TRBJ1-5; a possible D gene is TRBD1 (5 bases). This CDR3 comprises 17 residues. Trimming removed 5 bases at V and 3 bases at J, with 20 bases between. Germline CDR1 and CDR2: MDHEN and SYDVKM. The CDR3 DNA is TGTGCCAGCAGTCCTTCGGGGGGAGAGGGTTACAATCAGCCCCAGCATTTT. Encoded protein: CASSPSGGEGYNQPQHF.

The V gene is TRBV28, the J gene TRBJ2-7; D might be TRBD1 (6 bases). V lost 3 bases, J lost 7 bases, and 22 bases lay in between. The CDR3 length is 16 residues. The germline V gene has CDR1 MDHEN and CDR2 SYDVKM. DNA for the CDR3: TGTGCCAGCAGTTTGGGGGCCCTAACTCCTACTGGAGAGCAGTACTTC. Its protein product is CASSLGALTPTGEQYF.

This chain connects TRBV6-1 to TRBJ1-5, with 9 bases matching TRBD1. Germline V gene sequence: CDR1 MNHNS, CDR2 SASEGT. The trim removed 4 bases at V and 4 bases at J, leaving 8 bases unmatched. The CDR3 contains 16 residues. The CDR3 region has the DNA TGTGCCAGCAGTGCAGCCACCGGACAGGGGAATCAGCCCCAGCATTTT. Translation: CASSAATGQGNQPQHF.